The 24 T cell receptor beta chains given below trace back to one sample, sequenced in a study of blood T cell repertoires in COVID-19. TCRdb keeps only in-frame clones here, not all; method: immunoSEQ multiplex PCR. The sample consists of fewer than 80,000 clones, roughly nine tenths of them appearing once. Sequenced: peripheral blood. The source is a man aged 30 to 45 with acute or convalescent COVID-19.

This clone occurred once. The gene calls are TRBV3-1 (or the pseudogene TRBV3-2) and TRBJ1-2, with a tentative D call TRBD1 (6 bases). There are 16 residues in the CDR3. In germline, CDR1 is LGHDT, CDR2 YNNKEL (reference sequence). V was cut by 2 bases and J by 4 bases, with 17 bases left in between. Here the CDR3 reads CASSQLGADGTYGYTF. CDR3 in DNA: TGTGCCAGCAGCCAACTGGGGGCAGATGGGACCTATGGCTACACCTTC.

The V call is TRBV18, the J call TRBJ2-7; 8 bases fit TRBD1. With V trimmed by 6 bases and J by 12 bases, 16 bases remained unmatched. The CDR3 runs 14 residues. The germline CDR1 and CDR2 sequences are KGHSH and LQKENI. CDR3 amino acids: CASSPMDRDFLRYF. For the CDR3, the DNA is TGTGCCAGCTCCCCAATGGACAGGGATTTCCTTCGGTACTTC. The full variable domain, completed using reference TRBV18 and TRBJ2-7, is NAGVMQNPRHLVRRRGQEARLRCSPMKGHSHVYWYRQLPEEGLKFMVYLQKENIIDESGMPKERFSAEFPKEGPSILRIQQVVRGDSAAYFCASSPMDRDFLRYFGPGTRLTVT.

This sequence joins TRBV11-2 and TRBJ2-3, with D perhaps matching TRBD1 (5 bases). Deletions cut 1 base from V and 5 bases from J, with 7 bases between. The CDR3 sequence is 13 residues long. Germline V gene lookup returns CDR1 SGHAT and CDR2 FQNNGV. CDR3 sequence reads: CASSLGGRDTQYF. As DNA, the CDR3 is TGTGCCAGCAGCTTAGGGGGCCGAGATACGCAGTATTTT.

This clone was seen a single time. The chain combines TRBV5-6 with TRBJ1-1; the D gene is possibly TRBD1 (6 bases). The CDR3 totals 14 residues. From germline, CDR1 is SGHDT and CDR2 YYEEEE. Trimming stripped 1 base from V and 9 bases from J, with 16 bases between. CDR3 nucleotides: TGTGCCAGCAGCTTGACAGGGTTGGAGTTGAAAGCTTTCTTT. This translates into CASSLTGLELKAFF. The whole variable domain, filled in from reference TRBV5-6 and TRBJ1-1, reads DAGVTQSPTHLIKTRGQQVTLRCSPKSGHDTVSWYQQALGQGPQFIFQYYEEEERQRGNFPDRFSGHQFPNYSSELNVNALLLGDSALYLCASSLTGLELKAFFGQGTRLTVV.

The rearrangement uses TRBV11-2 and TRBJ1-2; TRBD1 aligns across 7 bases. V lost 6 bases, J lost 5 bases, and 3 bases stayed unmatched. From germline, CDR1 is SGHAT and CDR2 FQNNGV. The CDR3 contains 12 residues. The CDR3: CASRSTGYGYTF. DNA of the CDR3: TGTGCCAGCAGATCGACAGGGTATGGCTACACCTTC.

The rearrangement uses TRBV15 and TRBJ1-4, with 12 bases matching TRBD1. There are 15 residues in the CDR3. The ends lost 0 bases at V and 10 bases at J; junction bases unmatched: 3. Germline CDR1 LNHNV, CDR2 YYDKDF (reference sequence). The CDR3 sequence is CATSRDQGQGAKLFF. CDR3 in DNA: TGTGCCACCAGCAGAGATCAGGGACAGGGGGCAAAACTGTTTTTT.

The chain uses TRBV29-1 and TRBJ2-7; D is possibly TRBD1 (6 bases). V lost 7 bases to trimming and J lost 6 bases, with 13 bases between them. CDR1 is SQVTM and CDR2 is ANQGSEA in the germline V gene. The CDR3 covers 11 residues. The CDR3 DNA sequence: TGCAGCGGGCAACAGGGAATCGAGCAGTACTTC. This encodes CSGQQGIEQYF.

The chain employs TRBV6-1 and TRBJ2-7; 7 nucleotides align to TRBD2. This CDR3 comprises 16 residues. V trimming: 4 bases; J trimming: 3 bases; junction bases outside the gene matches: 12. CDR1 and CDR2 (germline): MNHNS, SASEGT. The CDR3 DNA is TGTGCCAGCAGTGGGGCGCTTAATCAGCGGGGCTACGAGCAGTACTTC. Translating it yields CASSGALNQRGYEQYF.

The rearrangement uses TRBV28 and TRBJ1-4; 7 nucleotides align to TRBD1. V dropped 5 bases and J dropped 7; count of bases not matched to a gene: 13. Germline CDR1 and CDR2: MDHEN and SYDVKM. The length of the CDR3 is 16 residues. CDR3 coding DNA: TGTGCCAGCAGTCTTATTCCCGGGACAGTCGGTGAAAAACTGTTTTTT. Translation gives CASSLIPGTVGEKLFF.

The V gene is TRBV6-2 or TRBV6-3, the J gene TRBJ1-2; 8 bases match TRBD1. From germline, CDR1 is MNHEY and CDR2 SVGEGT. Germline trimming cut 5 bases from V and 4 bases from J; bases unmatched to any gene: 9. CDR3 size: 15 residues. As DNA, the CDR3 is TGTGCCAGCAGTGACCCGGGACAGGCCCGCTATGGCTACACCTTC. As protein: CASSDPGQARYGYTF.

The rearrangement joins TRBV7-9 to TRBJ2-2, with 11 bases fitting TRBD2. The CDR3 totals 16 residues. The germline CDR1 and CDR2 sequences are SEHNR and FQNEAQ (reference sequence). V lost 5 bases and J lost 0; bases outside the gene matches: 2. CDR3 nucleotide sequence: TGTGCCAGCAGCAAACTAGCGGGGGCGAACACCGGGGAGCTGTTTTTT. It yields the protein CASSKLAGANTGELFF.

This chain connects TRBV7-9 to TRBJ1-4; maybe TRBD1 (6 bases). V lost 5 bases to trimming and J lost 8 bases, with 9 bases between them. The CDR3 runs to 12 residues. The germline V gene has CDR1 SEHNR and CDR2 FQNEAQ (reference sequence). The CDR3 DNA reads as TGTGCCAGCAGCCGGGGACAAGAAAAACTGTTTTTT. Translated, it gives CASSRGQEKLFF. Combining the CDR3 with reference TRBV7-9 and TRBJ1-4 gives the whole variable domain DTGVSQNPRHKITKRGQNVTFRCDPISEHNRLYWYRQTLGQGPEFLTYFQNEAQLEKSRLLSDRFSAERPKGSFSTLEIQRTEQGDSAMYLCASSRGQEKLFFGSGTQLSVL.

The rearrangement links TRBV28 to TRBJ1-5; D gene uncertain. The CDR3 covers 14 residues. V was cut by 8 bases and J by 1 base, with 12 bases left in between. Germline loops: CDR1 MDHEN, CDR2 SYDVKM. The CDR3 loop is CASGPDLSNQPQHF. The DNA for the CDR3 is TGTGCCAGCGGCCCGGACTTGAGCAATCAGCCCCAGCATTTT.

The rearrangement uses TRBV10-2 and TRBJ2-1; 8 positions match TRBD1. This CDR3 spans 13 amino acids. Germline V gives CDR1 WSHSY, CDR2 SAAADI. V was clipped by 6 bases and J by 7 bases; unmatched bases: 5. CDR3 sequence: CASRDRESNEQFF. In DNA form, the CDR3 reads TGCGCCAGCAGGGACAGGGAAAGTAATGAGCAGTTCTTC.

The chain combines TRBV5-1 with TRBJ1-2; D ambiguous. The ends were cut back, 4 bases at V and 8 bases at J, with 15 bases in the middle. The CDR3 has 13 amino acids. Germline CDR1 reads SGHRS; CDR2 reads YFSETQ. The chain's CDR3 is CASSIPNGGGYTF. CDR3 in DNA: TGCGCCAGCAGCATCCCAAATGGAGGGGGCTACACCTTC.

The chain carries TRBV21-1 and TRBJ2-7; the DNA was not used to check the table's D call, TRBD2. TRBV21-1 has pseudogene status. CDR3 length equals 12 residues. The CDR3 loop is CAARGGSYEQYF. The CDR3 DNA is TGTGCCGCACGGGGGGGCTCCTACGAGCAGTACTTC.

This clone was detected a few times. The CDR3 reads CASSIFPQGVTGELFF. CDR3 nucleotides: TGTGCCAGTAGTATCTTCCCACAGGGGGTCACCGGGGAGCTGTTTTTT. The chain carries TRBV19 and TRBJ2-2; 8 bases are a match to TRBD1. Trimming took 3 bases from V and 4 from J; bases not matched to a gene: 7. Per germline, CDR1 LNHDA and CDR2 SQIVND (reference sequence). The CDR3 runs to 16 residues.

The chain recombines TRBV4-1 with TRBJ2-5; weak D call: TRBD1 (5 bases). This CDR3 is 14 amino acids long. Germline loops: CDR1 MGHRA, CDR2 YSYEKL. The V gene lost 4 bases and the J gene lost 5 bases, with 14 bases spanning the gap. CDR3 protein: CASSPQGVGETQYF. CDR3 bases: TGCGCCAGCAGCCCCCAGGGTGTTGGTGAGACCCAGTACTTC.

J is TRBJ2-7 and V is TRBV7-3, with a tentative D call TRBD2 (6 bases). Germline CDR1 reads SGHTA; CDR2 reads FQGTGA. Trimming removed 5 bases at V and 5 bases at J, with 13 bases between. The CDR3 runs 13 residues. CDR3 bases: TGTGCCAGCAGCCGCGGGACGACGAACGAGCAGTACTTC. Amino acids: CASSRGTTNEQYF.

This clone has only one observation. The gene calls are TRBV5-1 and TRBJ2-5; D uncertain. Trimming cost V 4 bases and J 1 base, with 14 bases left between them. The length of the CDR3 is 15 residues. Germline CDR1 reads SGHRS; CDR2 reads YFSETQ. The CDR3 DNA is TGCGCCAGCAGCCGGATACAGCTTCCCCAAGAGACCCAGTACTTC. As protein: CASSRIQLPQETQYF.

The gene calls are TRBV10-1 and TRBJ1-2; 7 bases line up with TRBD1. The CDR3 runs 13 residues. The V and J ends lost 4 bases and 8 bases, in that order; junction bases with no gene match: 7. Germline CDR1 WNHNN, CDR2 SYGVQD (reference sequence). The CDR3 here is CASSADRKLGYTF. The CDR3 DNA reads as TGCGCCAGCAGTGCGGACAGGAAATTAGGCTACACCTTC.

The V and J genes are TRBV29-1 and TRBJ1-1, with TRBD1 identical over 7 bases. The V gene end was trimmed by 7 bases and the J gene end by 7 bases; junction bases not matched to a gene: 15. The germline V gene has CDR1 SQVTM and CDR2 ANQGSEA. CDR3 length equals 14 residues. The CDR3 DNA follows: TGCAGCGCCGGAGACAGGGTGGGAAATCGTGAAGCTTTCTTT. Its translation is CSAGDRVGNREAFF.

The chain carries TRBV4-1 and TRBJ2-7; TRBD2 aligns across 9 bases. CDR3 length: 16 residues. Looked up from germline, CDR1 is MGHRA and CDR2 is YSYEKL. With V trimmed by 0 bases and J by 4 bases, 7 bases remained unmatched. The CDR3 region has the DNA TGCGCCAGCAGCCAAGAACCCAGCGGGGGGCTATACGAGCAGTACTTC. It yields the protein CASSQEPSGGLYEQYF.

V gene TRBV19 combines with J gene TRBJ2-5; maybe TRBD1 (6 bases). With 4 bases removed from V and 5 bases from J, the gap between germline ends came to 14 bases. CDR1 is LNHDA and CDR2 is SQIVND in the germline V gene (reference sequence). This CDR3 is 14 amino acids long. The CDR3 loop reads CASSRTVSRETQYF. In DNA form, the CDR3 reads TGTGCCAGTAGTAGGACAGTTTCGAGGGAGACCCAGTACTTC.